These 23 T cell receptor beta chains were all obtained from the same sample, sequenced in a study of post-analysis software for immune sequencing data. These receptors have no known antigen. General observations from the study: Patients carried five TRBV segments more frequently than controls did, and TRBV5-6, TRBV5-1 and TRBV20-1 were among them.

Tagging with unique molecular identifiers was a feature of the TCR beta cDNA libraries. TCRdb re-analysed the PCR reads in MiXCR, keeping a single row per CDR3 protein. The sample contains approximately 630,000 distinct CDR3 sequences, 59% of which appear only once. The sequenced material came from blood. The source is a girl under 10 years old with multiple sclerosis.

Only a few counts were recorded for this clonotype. CDR3 in amino acids: CAISRSTEYNSPLHF. DNA of the CDR3: TGTGCCATCAGTCGGAGCACAGAGTATAATTCACCCCTCCACTTT. The V call is TRBV10-3, the J call TRBJ1-6; no clear D gene. This CDR3 is 15 amino acids long. Germline assignment: CDR1 ENHRY and CDR2 SYGVKD. V lost 5 bases and J 4 bases, leaving 12 bases between the germline ends.

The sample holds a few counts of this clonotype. CDR3 protein: CASSLVPANTEAFF. The CDR3 nucleotides read TGCGCCAGCAGCTTGGTACCAGCTAACACTGAAGCTTTCTTT. The chain recombines TRBV5-1 with TRBJ1-1; D is uncertain. In germline, CDR1 is SGHRS, CDR2 YFSETQ. The ends were cut back, 0 bases at V and 2 bases at J, with 8 bases in the middle. The CDR3 totals 14 residues. The full variable domain, completed using reference TRBV5-1 and TRBJ1-1, is KAGVTQTPRYLIKTRGQQVTLSCSPISGHRSVSWYQQTPGQGLQFLFEYFSETQRNKGNFPGRFSGRQFSNSRSEMNVSTLELGDSALYLCASSLVPANTEAFFGQGTRLTVV.

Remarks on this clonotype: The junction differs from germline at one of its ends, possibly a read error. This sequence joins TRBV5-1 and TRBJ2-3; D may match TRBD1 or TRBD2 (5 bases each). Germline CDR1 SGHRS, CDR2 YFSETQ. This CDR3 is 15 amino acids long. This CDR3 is CASSSTEEGTDTQYF. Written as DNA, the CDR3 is TGTGCCAGCAGCTCGACAGAGGAGGGCACAGATACGCAGTATTTT.

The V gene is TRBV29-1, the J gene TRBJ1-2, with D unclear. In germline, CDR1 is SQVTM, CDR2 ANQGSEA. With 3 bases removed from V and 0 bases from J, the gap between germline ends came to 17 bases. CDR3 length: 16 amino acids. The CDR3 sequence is CSVDALPDPANYGYTF. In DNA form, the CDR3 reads TGCAGCGTTGACGCCCTCCCTGATCCCGCTAACTATGGCTACACCTTC.

CDR3 in DNA: TGTGCCAGCAGTTCTGGGGGGCAGCGGGAGGGCCTGGAGACCCAGTACTTC. It is translated as CASSSGGQREGLETQYF. This chain links TRBV12-3 or TRBV12-4 with TRBJ2-5; TRBD2 matches 10 bases. Germline trimming cut 4 bases from V and 5 bases from J; bases unmatched to any gene: 13. This CDR3 has 17 residues.

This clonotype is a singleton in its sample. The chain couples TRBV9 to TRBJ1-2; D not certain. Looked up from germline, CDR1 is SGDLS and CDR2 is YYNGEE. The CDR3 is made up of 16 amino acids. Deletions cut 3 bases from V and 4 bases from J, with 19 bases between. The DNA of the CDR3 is TGTGCCAGCAGCGGCCCCCTCACCCGAACGGGCTATGGCTACACCTTC. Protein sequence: CASSGPLTRTGYGYTF.

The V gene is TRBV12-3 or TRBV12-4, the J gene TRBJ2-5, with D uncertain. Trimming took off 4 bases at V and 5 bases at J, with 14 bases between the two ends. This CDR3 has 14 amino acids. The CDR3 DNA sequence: TGTGCCAGCAGTTCAATGGGGTTAGGGGAGACCCAGTACTTC. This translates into CASSSMGLGETQYF.

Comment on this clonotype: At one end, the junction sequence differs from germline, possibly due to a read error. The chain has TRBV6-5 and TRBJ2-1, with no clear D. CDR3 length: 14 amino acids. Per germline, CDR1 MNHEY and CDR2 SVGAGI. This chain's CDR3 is CANSYLRVYNEQFF. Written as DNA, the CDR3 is TGTGCCAACAGTTACTTACGGGTGTACAATGAGCAGTTCTTC.

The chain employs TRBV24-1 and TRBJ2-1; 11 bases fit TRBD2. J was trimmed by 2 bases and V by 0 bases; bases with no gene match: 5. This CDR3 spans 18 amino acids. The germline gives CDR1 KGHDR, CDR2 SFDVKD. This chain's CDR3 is CATSDLFGTSGPYNEQFF. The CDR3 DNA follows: TGTGCCACCAGTGATTTGTTCGGGACTAGCGGCCCCTACAATGAGCAGTTCTTC.

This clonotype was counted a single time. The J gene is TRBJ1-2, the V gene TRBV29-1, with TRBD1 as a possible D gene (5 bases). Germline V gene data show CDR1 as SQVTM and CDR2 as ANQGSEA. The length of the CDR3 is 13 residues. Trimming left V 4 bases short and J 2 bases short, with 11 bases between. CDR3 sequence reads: CSVGAGSNYGYTF. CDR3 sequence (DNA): TGCAGCGTTGGGGCAGGGAGCAACTATGGCTACACCTTC.

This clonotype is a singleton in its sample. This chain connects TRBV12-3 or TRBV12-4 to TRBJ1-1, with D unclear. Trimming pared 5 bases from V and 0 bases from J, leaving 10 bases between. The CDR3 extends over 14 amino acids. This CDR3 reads CASSIRALNTEAFF. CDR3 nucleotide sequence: TGTGCCAGCAGTATCAGAGCCTTGAACACTGAAGCTTTCTTT.

The CDR3 coding sequence is TGCGCCAGCAGCCAAGACCCGACTAGCGGGTCCTTTTTCGGGACCCAGTACTTC. Translation: CASSQDPTSGSFFGTQYF. This chain joins TRBV4-1 and TRBJ2-5; 10 bases line up with TRBD2. CDR3 length equals 18 residues. The ends lost 0 bases at V and 7 bases at J; junction bases unmatched: 14. CDR1 MGHRA and CDR2 YSYEKL come from the germline V gene.

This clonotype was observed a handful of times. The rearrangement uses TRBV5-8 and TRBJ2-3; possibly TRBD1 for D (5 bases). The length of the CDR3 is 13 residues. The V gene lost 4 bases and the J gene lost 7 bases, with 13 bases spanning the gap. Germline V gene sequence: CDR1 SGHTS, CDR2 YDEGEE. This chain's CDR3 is CASSQGSDYTQYF. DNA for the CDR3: TGTGCCAGCAGCCAGGGCTCGGATTATACGCAGTATTTT.

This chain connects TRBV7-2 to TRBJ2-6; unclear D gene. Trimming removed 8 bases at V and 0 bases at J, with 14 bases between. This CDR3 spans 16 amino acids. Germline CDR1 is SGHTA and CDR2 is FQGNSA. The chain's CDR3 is CASPVPSGSGANVLTF. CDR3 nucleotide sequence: TGTGCCAGCCCGGTTCCTTCTGGCTCTGGGGCCAACGTCCTGACTTTC.

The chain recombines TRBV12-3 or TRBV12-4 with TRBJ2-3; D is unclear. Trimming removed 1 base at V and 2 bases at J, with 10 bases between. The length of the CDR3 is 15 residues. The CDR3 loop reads CASSLVAPNTDTQYF. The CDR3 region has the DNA TGTGCCAGCAGTTTAGTGGCCCCAAACACAGATACGCAGTATTTT.

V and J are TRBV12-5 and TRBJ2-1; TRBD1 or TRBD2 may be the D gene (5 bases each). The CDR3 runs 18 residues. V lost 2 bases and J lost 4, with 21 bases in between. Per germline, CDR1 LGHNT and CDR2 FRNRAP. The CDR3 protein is CASGLQGFTGTGYNEQFF. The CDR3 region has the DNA TGTGCTAGTGGTTTGCAGGGTTTCACGGGAACGGGTTACAATGAGCAGTTCTTC.

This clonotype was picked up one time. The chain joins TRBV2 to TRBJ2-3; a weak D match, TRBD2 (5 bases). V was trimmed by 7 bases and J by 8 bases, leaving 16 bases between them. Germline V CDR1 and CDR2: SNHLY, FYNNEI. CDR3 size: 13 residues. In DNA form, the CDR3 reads TGTGCCAGCACCCCGCCCGGGATAGGTACGCAGTATTTT. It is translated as CASTPPGIGTQYF. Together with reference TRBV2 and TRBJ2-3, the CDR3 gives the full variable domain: EPEVTQTPSHQVTQMGQEVILRCVPISNHLYFYWYRQILGQKVEFLVSFYNNEISEKSEIFDDQFSVERPDGSNFTLKIRSTKLEDSAMYFCASTPPGIGTQYFGPGTRLTVL.

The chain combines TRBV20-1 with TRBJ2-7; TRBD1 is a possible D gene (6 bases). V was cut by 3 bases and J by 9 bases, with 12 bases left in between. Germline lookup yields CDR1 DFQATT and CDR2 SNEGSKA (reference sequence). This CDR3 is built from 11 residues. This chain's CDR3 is CSASRGSRQYF. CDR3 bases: TGCAGTGCTAGTAGGGGGAGCCGGCAGTACTTC.

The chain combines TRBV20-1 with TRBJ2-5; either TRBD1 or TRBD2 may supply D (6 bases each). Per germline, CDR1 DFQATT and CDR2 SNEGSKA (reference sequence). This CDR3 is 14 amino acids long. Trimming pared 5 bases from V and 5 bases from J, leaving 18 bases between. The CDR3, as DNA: TGCAGTGCTCCCGGTAGGGGGGATTATGAGACCCAGTACTTC. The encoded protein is CSAPGRGDYETQYF.

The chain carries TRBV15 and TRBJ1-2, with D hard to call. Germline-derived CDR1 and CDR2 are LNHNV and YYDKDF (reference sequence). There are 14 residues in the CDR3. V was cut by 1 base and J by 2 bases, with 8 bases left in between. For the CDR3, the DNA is TGTGCCACCAGCAGAGCCGGGGAAAACTATGGCTACACCTTC. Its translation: CATSRAGENYGYTF.

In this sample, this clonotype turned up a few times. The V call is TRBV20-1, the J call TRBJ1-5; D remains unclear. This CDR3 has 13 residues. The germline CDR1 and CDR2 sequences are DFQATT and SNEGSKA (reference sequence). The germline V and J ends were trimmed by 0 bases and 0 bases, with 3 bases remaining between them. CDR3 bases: TGCAGTGCTAGAGAGGGTAGCAATCAGCCCCAGCATTTT. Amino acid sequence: CSAREGSNQPQHF.

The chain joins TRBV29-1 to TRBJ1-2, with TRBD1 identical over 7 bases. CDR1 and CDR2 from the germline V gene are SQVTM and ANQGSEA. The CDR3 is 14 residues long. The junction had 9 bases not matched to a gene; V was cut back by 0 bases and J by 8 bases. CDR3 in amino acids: CSVEEGMTGNGYTF. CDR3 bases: TGCAGCGTTGAAGAGGGGATGACAGGGAACGGCTACACCTTC.

The CDR3 DNA reads TGCAGCGGGCGAGGGGGGGCGGCAGATACGCAGTATTTT. Its translation is CSGRGGAADTQYF. The rearrangement uses TRBV29-1 and TRBJ2-3; D might be TRBD2 (7 bases). Germline CDR1 and CDR2: SQVTM and ANQGSEA. V dropped 7 bases and J dropped 4 bases, with 15 bases sitting between them. The CDR3 runs 13 residues.